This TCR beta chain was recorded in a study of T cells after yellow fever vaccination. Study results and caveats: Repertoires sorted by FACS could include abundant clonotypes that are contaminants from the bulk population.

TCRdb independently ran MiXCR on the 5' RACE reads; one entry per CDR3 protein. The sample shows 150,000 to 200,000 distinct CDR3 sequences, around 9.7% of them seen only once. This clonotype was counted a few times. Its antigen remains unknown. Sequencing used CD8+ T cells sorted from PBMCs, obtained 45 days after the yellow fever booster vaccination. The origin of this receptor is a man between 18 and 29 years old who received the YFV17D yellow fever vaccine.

CDR3 in DNA: TGCGCCAGCAGCTTGGATGGACTTCGGAGGAATTCACCCCTCCACTTT. It specifies CASSLDGLRRNSPLHF. The chain has TRBV5-1 and TRBJ1-6; no definite D call. The germline V gene has CDR1 SGHRS and CDR2 YFSETQ. Deletions cut 0 bases from V and 7 bases from J, with 14 bases between. CDR3 length equals 16 residues.